The 22 T cell receptor beta chains given below trace back to one sample, sequenced in a study of radiotherapy plus CTLA-4 blockade in lung cancer. The data were produced by immunoSEQ multiplex PCR, yet TCRdb's version contains in-frame clones alone and is incomplete. The data show just under 45,000 clones, with roughly 64% seen just once and roughly 25% held by the top ten. The specimen was peripheral blood, collected from a patient treated with radiotherapy plus ipilimumab. The receptors were sampled from a human donor with non-small cell lung cancer who had a partial response to radiotherapy plus ipilimumab.

This clone was counted a few times. The V gene is TRBV5-5, the J gene TRBJ2-3, with 8 nucleotides matching TRBD2. The CDR3 length is 14 residues. V was clipped by 4 bases and J by 1 base; unmatched bases: 2. Germline-derived CDR1 and CDR2 are SGHKS and YYEKEE (reference sequence). The CDR3 protein is CASSVTSGTDTQYF. The CDR3 DNA is TGTGCCAGCAGCGTGACTAGCGGCACAGATACGCAGTATTTT.

The chain is built from TRBV13 and TRBJ1-1; no reliable D call. Germline CDR1 is PRHDT and CDR2 is FYEKMQ (reference sequence). This CDR3 has 13 residues. V was shortened by 8 bases and J by 1 base, with 11 bases between the two germline ends. CDR3 coding DNA: TGTGCCAGCGTAGTTATAGAGAACACTGAAGCTTTCTTT. Amino acid sequence: CASVVIENTEAFF.

This chain uses TRBV2 with TRBJ2-1, with 14 positions matching TRBD2. Per the germline V gene, CDR1 is SNHLY and CDR2 is FYNNEI. The ends lost 4 bases at V and 9 bases at J; junction bases unmatched: 5. The CDR3 is made up of 15 amino acids. The CDR3: CASSVGLAGVGEQFF. In DNA, the CDR3 is TGTGCCAGCAGTGTGGGACTAGCGGGGGTCGGTGAGCAGTTCTTC. The variable domain in full, completed from reference TRBV2 and TRBJ2-1, reads EPEVTQTPSHQVTQMGQEVILRCVPISNHLYFYWYRQILGQKVEFLVSFYNNEISEKSEIFDDQFSVERPDGSNFTLKIRSTKLEDSAMYFCASSVGLAGVGEQFFGPGTRLTVL.

Concerning this clone: The junction departs from germline at one end; a sequencing error may be responsible. V is TRBV4-3 and J is TRBJ1-2; D is undetermined. Germline CDR1 and CDR2: LGHNA and YSLEER. This CDR3 has 16 amino acids. CDR3 loop: CASSQGGQQINYGYTF. As DNA, the CDR3 is TGCGCCAGCAGTCAAGGAGGGCAGCAGATTAACTATGGCTACACCTTC.

The CDR3 nucleotides are TGTGCCAGCAGTGACTACCGCAGCGGGAGGGCAAATGAGCAGTTCTTC. It specifies CASSDYRSGRANEQFF. This chain connects TRBV25-1 to TRBJ2-1; TRBD2 matches at 10 bases. V was clipped by 3 bases and J by 7 bases; unmatched bases: 9. This CDR3 spans 16 amino acids. Germline-derived CDR1 and CDR2 are MGHDK and SYGVNS.

The CDR3 DNA follows: TGTGCCAGCTCCACCGGGACTAGCGGGACCCGTGAGCAGTTCTTC. Its protein product is CASSTGTSGTREQFF. The rearrangement joins TRBV4-2 to TRBJ2-1; 13 bases are shared with TRBD2. The CDR3 extends over 15 amino acids. Trimming at V came to 8 bases and at J to 9 bases, leaving 10 bases not matched to a gene. Germline CDR1 and CDR2: LGHNA and YNFKEQ.

The chain joins TRBV19 to TRBJ2-7; D is possibly TRBD1 (6 bases). V was trimmed by 3 bases and J by 3 bases, leaving 15 bases between them. The CDR3 consists of 15 residues. CDR1 is LNHDA and CDR2 is SQIVND in the germline V gene (reference sequence). Written as DNA, the CDR3 is TGTGCCAGTAGTATGGGGGACACCGGCCACTACGAGCAGTACTTC. It yields the protein CASSMGDTGHYEQYF.

The rearrangement uses TRBV7-9 and TRBJ2-1, with 7 bases identical to TRBD2. Germline V CDR1 and CDR2: SEHNR, FQNEAQ (reference sequence). J gave up 4 bases and V 5 bases, and 5 bases lay outside the gene matches. This CDR3 is 14 amino acids long. Written as DNA, the CDR3 is TGTGCCAGCAGCCCCGGGACTATTTACAATGAGCAGTTCTTC. It is translated as CASSPGTIYNEQFF.

V and J are TRBV30 and TRBJ2-2, with 9 bases aligning to TRBD1. Trimming at V came to 2 bases and at J to 7 bases, leaving 11 bases not matched to a gene. The CDR3 spans 16 residues. Per germline, CDR1 GTSNPN and CDR2 SVGIG (reference sequence). DNA for the CDR3: TGTGCCTGGAGTTCGGGACAGGGACGGGTAGGCGGGGAGCTGTTTTTT. It is translated as CAWSSGQGRVGGELFF.

V usage is TRBV5-5 and J usage is TRBJ1-1, with D hard to call. Germline V gives CDR1 SGHKS, CDR2 YYEKEE (reference sequence). V lost 0 bases to trimming and J lost 3 bases, with 6 bases between them. This CDR3 region has 13 residues. As DNA, the CDR3 is TGTGCCAGCAGCTTGGGGAGTGACACTGAAGCTTTCTTT. It encodes CASSLGSDTEAFF. The variable domain in full, completed from reference TRBV5-5 and TRBJ1-1, reads DAGVTQSPTHLIKTRGQQVTLRCSPISGHKSVSWYQQVLGQGPQFIFQYYEKEERGRGNFPDRFSARQFPNYSSELNVNALLLGDSALYLCASSLGSDTEAFFGQGTRLTVV.

The CDR3 bases are TGTGCCAGTAGTACCTACAGGGAAGAGGCCTACGAGCAGTACTTC. As protein: CASSTYREEAYEQYF. The chain is built from TRBV19 and TRBJ2-7; maybe TRBD1 (6 bases). Per the germline V gene, CDR1 is LNHDA and CDR2 is SQIVND (reference sequence). The CDR3 length is 15 residues. Trimming removed 4 bases from V and 2 bases from J, with 15 bases in between.

This chain uses TRBV7-2 with TRBJ2-3, with D possibly being TRBD2 (6 bases). There are 15 residues in the CDR3. Germline values: CDR1 SGHTA, CDR2 FQGNSA. Trimming took off 3 bases at V and 4 bases at J, with 14 bases between the two ends. As DNA, the CDR3 is TGTGCCAGCAGCTTCAGCGGGCCGGGGGCAGATACGCAGTATTTT. Its protein is CASSFSGPGADTQYF.

The chain is built from TRBV5-1 and TRBJ1-1, with TRBD1 matching over 9 bases. This CDR3 is 18 amino acids long. Germline V gene data show CDR1 as SGHRS and CDR2 as YFSETQ. J lost 1 base, V lost 3 bases, and 13 bases had no gene match. As DNA, the CDR3 is TGCGCCAGCAGCTCGGGAAGGGGACAGGGAATAGGGAACACTGAAGCTTTCTTT. This sequence encodes CASSSGRGQGIGNTEAFF.

The chain uses TRBV19 and TRBJ1-1; tentative D call: TRBD1 (6 bases). Trimming took off 3 bases at V and 5 bases at J, with 10 bases between the two ends. Germline loops: CDR1 LNHDA, CDR2 SQIVND (reference sequence). The CDR3 is 13 residues long. The CDR3 DNA is TGTGCCAGTAGTATCGAGGGGGGGACTGAAGCTTTCTTT. It encodes CASSIEGGTEAFF. Drawing the rest from reference TRBV19 and TRBJ1-1, the complete variable domain is DGGITQSPKYLFRKEGQNVTLSCEQNLNHDAMYWYRQDPGQGLRLIYYSQIVNDFQKGDIAEGYSVSREKKESFPLTVTSAQKNPTAFYLCASSIEGGTEAFFGQGTRLTVV.

The chain has TRBV5-1 and TRBJ2-7; 10 bases are a match to TRBD2. V was clipped by 4 bases and J by 2 bases; unmatched bases: 6. The CDR3 has 15 residues. Germline assignment: CDR1 SGHRS and CDR2 YFSETQ. In DNA, the CDR3 is TGCGCCAGCAGCCAGGGGACTAGCGCGACCTACGAGCAGTACTTC. It codes for CASSQGTSATYEQYF. Together with reference TRBV5-1 and TRBJ2-7, the CDR3 gives the full variable domain: KAGVTQTPRYLIKTRGQQVTLSCSPISGHRSVSWYQQTPGQGLQFLFEYFSETQRNKGNFPGRFSGRQFSNSRSEMNVSTLELGDSALYLCASSQGTSATYEQYFGPGTRLTVT.

This chain connects TRBV7-9 to TRBJ1-2; a possible D gene is TRBD1 (5 bases). The CDR3 runs to 13 residues. Germline CDR1 SEHNR, CDR2 FQNEAQ (reference sequence). Trimming took 4 bases from V and 5 from J, leaving 11 bases between them. The chain's CDR3 is CASSSEQDYGYTF. For the CDR3, the DNA is TGTGCCAGCAGCTCGGAACAGGATTATGGCTACACCTTC.

This clone has more than one count but fewer than ten. V usage is TRBV5-1 and J usage is TRBJ1-4, with TRBD1 identical over 8 bases. The CDR3 spans 14 residues. V shed 0 bases, J shed 7 bases, and the junction held 2 bases outside the gene matches. Germline loops: CDR1 SGHRS, CDR2 YFSETQ. CDR3 coding DNA: TGCGCCAGCAGCTTGGGGCAGGGGGCTGAAAAACTGTTTTTT. This gives the protein CASSLGQGAEKLFF.

The rearrangement links TRBV10-2 to TRBJ1-1; 7 bases map to TRBD1. In germline, CDR1 is WSHSY, CDR2 SAAADI. CDR3 length: 14 amino acids. Trimming cost V 8 bases and J 1 base; bases outside gene matches: 7. This CDR3 is CASQAGTANTEAFF. CDR3 DNA sequence: TGCGCCAGCCAGGCTGGGACAGCGAACACTGAAGCTTTCTTT.

The CDR3 is CASSPGQAEGNIQYF. For the CDR3, the DNA is TGTGCCAGCAGCCCAGGACAGGCCGAAGGGAACATTCAGTACTTC. The chain carries TRBV11-3 and TRBJ2-4, with 7 bases lining up with TRBD1. The CDR3 sequence is 15 residues long. With 5 bases clipped from V and 7 bases from J, the junction kept 11 bases outside the gene matches. The V gene's germline CDR1 is SGHNT and CDR2 YENEEA.

The chain couples TRBV27 to TRBJ1-5; TRBD1 might be the D (5 bases). The CDR3 totals 14 residues. Per the germline V gene, CDR1 is MNHEY and CDR2 is SMNVEV (reference sequence). The V end lost 5 bases, the J end lost 3 bases, and 11 bases lay between the germline ends. The CDR3 sequence is CASSNDRSNQPQHF. CDR3 bases: TGTGCCAGCAGTAATGACAGATCCAATCAGCCCCAGCATTTT.

This clone came up a few times. The chain links TRBV18 to TRBJ1-5; TRBD1 matches at 8 bases. Unmatched junction bases numbered 15, after V lost 4 bases and J lost 1 base. CDR3 size: 19 residues. The germline gives CDR1 KGHSH, CDR2 LQKENI. CDR3 nucleotide sequence: TGTGCCAGCTCACTTATAGGACAGGGCCGTAGTACGAGCAATCAGCCCCAGCATTTT. Translation gives CASSLIGQGRSTSNQPQHF.

The J gene is TRBJ1-1, the V gene TRBV9; 7 bases fit TRBD1. The length of the CDR3 is 17 residues. Germline CDR1 SGDLS, CDR2 YYNGEE. The junction had 8 bases not matched to a gene; V was cut back by 0 bases and J by 0 bases. The CDR3 DNA reads as TGTGCCAGCAGCGTAGACAGGGGAGGAACTTTGAACACTGAAGCTTTCTTT. It yields the protein CASSVDRGGTLNTEAFF.